The clone carrying this T cell receptor beta chain has at least ten counts. V was trimmed by 6 bases and J by 3 bases, leaving 12 bases between them. The V gene's germline CDR1 is MDHEN and CDR2 SYDVKM. The CDR3 runs to 14 residues. The data stem from a study of glioma-infiltrating T cells. TCR alpha and beta CDR3 regions were amplified from RNA using iRepertoire nested multiplex PCR. Input was roughly 85-450 ng of tissue mRNA or PBMC total RNA. TCRdb fed the multiplex PCR reads into MiXCR, producing one record per CDR3 protein. The profile covers over 80,000 distinct CDR3 sequences, with roughly 40% appearing a single time and around two fifths taken by the ten largest.

The sequencing sample was made of glioma tissue, nonneoplastic brain tissue, or PBMCs (not recorded which). V is TRBV28 and J is TRBJ1-3; tentative D call: TRBD1 (6 bases). The TCR sequence derives from a human donor with low-grade glioma or glioblastoma, undergoing nonglioma brain surgery, or in good health (not recorded which). The CDR3 nucleotides are TGTGCCAGCAGCCCGACAGGACATGGAAACACCATATATTTT. Translated, it gives CASSPTGHGNTIYF.